These T cell receptor beta chains were read from a single sample in a study of blood T cell repertoires in COVID-19. This table comes from immunoSEQ multiplex PCR, and its TCRdb copy is limited to in-frame clones, with some not included. The sample carries almost 200,000 clones, around 75% recorded once. The source material was peripheral blood. These receptors were collected from a woman in her forties with COVID-19, enrolled during active disease. Each CDR3 is given with its conserved first and last residue. D genes are given only for firm matches. Clone size is stated in some rows and not others, as once, few, many or a class when expanded.

TRBD2,TRBJ2-5,once,16,TRBV7-8,CASSLEGGRAPETQYF,TGTGCCAGCAGCTTAGAAGGCGGGAGGGCCCCAGAGACCCAGTACTTC
NA,TRBJ2-3,NA,15,TRBV7-3,CASSLRDASTDTQYF,TGTGCCAGCAGCTTAAGAGATGCTAGCACAGATACGCAGTATTTT
TRBD1,TRBJ2-3,NA,16,TRBV12-5,CASGSDRVRSTDTQYF,TGTGCTAGTGGTTCCGACAGGGTCAGGAGCACAGATACGCAGTATTTT
TRBD1,TRBJ2-5,NA,17,TRBV5-1,CASSPEPGQGAGETQYF,TGCGCCAGCAGCCCCGAGCCGGGACAGGGGGCTGGGGAGACCCAGTACTTC
TRBD1,TRBJ1-1,NA,12,TRBV18,CASSPTQGAAFF,TGTGCCAGCTCACCGACACAGGGGGCAGCTTTCTTT
TRBD1,TRBJ1-2,NA,14,TRBV5-4,CASSRDRSGLRYTF,TGTGCCAGCAGCCGGGACAGGTCCGGGTTGCGCTACACCTTC
NA,TRBJ2-3,few,18,TRBV23-1,CASSQSFLAGEMAATQYF,TGCGCCAGCAGTCAATCTTTCCTAGCCGGGGAAATGGCAGCTACGCAGTATTTT
NA,TRBJ1-6,once,17,TRBV5-1,CASSPRAAGGNNSPLHF,TGCGCCAGCAGCCCCCGAGCGGCGGGCGGAAATAATTCACCCCTCCACTTT
TRBD1,TRBJ1-1,NA,11,TRBV29-1,CSVWDRPEAFF,TGCAGCGTTTGGGACAGACCTGAAGCTTTCTTT
TRBD1,TRBJ2-5,NA,14,TRBV27,CASRRGLYQETQYF,TGTGCCAGCAGAAGGGGGCTCTACCAAGAGACCCAGTACTTC
NA,TRBJ1-3,NA,17,TRBV7-3,CASSLTGGLSSGNTIYF,TGTGCCAGCAGCTTAACTGGTGGACTTAGCTCTGGAAACACCATATATTTT
NA,TRBJ2-3,NA,15,TRBV4-1,CASSQDYPRTDTQYF,TGCGCCAGCAGCCAAGATTATCCGAGAACAGATACGCAGTATTTT
NA,TRBJ1-3,few,14,TRBV5-1,CASGERESGNTIYF,TGCGCCAGCGGCGAGAGGGAGTCTGGAAACACCATATATTTT
NA,TRBJ2-7,few,14,TRBV9,CASSARDTTPVQYF,TGTGCCAGCAGCGCGCGGGATACGACCCCCGTGCAGTACTTC
NA,TRBJ1-2,NA,14,TRBV7-2,CASCPTGLDYGYTF,TGTGCCAGCTGCCCAACAGGGTTGGACTATGGCTACACCTTC
NA,TRBJ1-4,NA,13,TRBV30,CAWGDNGNEKLFF,TGTGCCTGGGGGGACAATGGGAATGAAAAACTGTTTTTT
NA,TRBJ1-1,NA,18,TRBV4-1,CASSYIQGMTIMNTEAFF,TGCGCCAGCAGCTACATACAGGGAATGACCATCATGAACACTGAAGCTTTCTTT
NA,TRBJ2-7,NA,15,TRBV30,CAWSGTGDSSYEQYF,TGTGCCTGGAGTGGGACGGGGGACAGTTCCTACGAGCAGTACTTC
NA,TRBJ1-2,NA,11,TRBV15,CATSRWRGYTF,TGTGCCACCAGCAGGTGGAGGGGCTACACCTTC
NA,TRBJ2-1,NA,14,TRBV24-1,CATSDFKDSDEQFF,TGTGCCACCAGTGATTTTAAAGATTCGGATGAGCAGTTCTTC
NA,TRBJ2-7,NA,15,TRBV19,CASSRREGRVYEQYF,TGTGCCAGTAGTCGGCGGGAAGGCAGGGTGTACGAGCAGTACTTC
TRBD2,TRBJ2-5,NA,16,TRBV7-2,CASSLDSGGPGETQYF,TGTGCCAGCAGCTTAGATAGCGGGGGCCCTGGAGAGACCCAGTACTTC